Below, one T cell receptor beta chain is given with its context. Different DNA sequences within this sample yield the same CDR3. This sample was taken from a study of blood T cell repertoires in COVID-19. Study members were between about 18 and 95 years old and lived in 24 US regions. Participants' own reports of clinical history determined their cohort assignment. Some clones are missing from TCRdb's copy, which holds only in-frame ones; the method was immunoSEQ multiplex PCR. The table has about 330,000 clones, 92% seen once; the top ten hold approximately 17%. V was shortened by 0 bases and J by 4 bases, with 9 bases between the two germline ends. The length of the CDR3 is 14 residues. Germline V gives CDR1 SGHRS, CDR2 YFSETQ.

The source of this sequence is a woman in her twenties or thirties who had recovered from COVID-19. The rearrangement links TRBV5-1 to TRBJ2-3; D perhaps matches TRBD2 (6 bases). The sample consisted of PBMCs or T cells enriched from blood (not recorded which). CDR3 in amino acids: CASSLGTGADTQYF. The CDR3 DNA sequence: TGCGCCAGCAGCTTGGGGACGGGGGCAGATACGCAGTATTTT.